A selection of T cell receptor beta chains follows, all from one sample in a study of shared clonotypes between healthy human individuals. Clones were sequenced by immunoSEQ multiplex PCR, and TCRdb holds only the in-frame ones, with some missing. The sample includes 700,000 to 950,000 clones, roughly 96% of them seen just once. Material for sequencing was naive CD8+ T cells sorted from blood. The receptors here all came from a man in his thirties or forties in good health. Each CDR3 is given with its conserved first and last residue. The D gene is left open where the match is weak. Not all rows give a size; the values are once, few, many and, for expanded clones, a class.

J gene: TRBJ2-2
D gene: TRBD1
clone size: -
V gene: TRBV5-8
CDR3 DNA: TGTGCCAGCAGCCCGGGGACAGTTAACACCGGGGAGCTGTTTTTT
CDR3 protein: CASSPGTVNTGELFF

J gene: TRBJ1-1
D gene: -
clone size: -
V gene: TRBV13
CDR3 DNA: TGTGCCACGGGGGGGCCCATTCGTACTGAAGCTTTCTTT
CDR3 protein: CATGGPIRTEAFF

J gene: TRBJ2-1
D gene: -
clone size: -
V gene: TRBV5-1
CDR3 DNA: TGCGCCAGCTTGGGGCGGTCTGCGGGGAGCTCCTACAATGAGCAGTTCTTC
CDR3 protein: CASLGRSAGSSYNEQFF

J gene: TRBJ2-1
D gene: TRBD1
clone size: -
V gene: TRBV11-3
CDR3 DNA: TGTGCCAGCTCGCTGGACAGGAGCTCCTACAATGAGCAGTTCTTC
CDR3 protein: CASSLDRSSYNEQFF

J gene: TRBJ2-2
D gene: -
clone size: -
V gene: TRBV10-1
CDR3 DNA: TGCGCCAGCAGTGAGTCGGTCGGGAAACTCGGGGAGCTGTTTTTT
CDR3 protein: CASSESVGKLGELFF

J gene: TRBJ2-1
D gene: TRBD2
clone size: once
V gene: TRBV27
CDR3 DNA: TGTGCCAGCAGTTTGGTCAGGACTAGCGGCAATGAGCAGTTCTTC
CDR3 protein: CASSLVRTSGNEQFF

J gene: TRBJ1-1
D gene: TRBD1
clone size: -
V gene: TRBV7-9
CDR3 DNA: TGTGCCAGCAGCTTAGGGACAGGTCGTGAAGCTTTCTTT
CDR3 protein: CASSLGTGREAFF

J gene: TRBJ2-7
D gene: -
clone size: -
V gene: TRBV30
CDR3 DNA: TGTGCCTGGAGTGTAGGGACCGACTACGAGCAGTACTTC
CDR3 protein: CAWSVGTDYEQYF

J gene: TRBJ2-1
D gene: -
clone size: -
V gene: TRBV11-2
CDR3 DNA: TGTGCCAGCAATGTAGGGGCCTTTAACTATCATGAGCAGTTCTTC
CDR3 protein: CASNVGAFNYHEQFF

J gene: TRBJ2-7
D gene: -
clone size: -
V gene: TRBV4-2
CDR3 DNA: TGTGCCAGCAGCCAAGTTCGTTCTGAGGCAAGGAGTCGGGAGCAGTACTTC
CDR3 protein: CASSQVRSEARSREQYF

J gene: TRBJ2-2
D gene: -
clone size: -
V gene: TRBV9
CDR3 DNA: TGTGCCAGCAGCGTAGCCATGGGTACCGGGGAGCTGTTTTTT
CDR3 protein: CASSVAMGTGELFF

J gene: TRBJ1-1
D gene: -
clone size: -
V gene: TRBV6-1
CDR3 DNA: TGTGCCAGCAGTGAAGCATTGGTAATGAACACTGAAGCTTTCTTT
CDR3 protein: CASSEALVMNTEAFF

J gene: TRBJ2-5
D gene: -
clone size: -
V gene: TRBV7-6
CDR3 DNA: TGTGCCAGCAGCTCCTCGAGAGTCGAAGAGACCCAGTACTTC
CDR3 protein: CASSSSRVEETQYF

J gene: TRBJ2-2
D gene: TRBD1
clone size: -
V gene: TRBV9
CDR3 DNA: TGTGCCAGCAGGGCAGGGGGAAACGGGGAGCTGTTTTTT
CDR3 protein: CASRAGGNGELFF

J gene: TRBJ1-5
D gene: -
clone size: -
V gene: TRBV7-9
CDR3 DNA: TGTGCCAGCAGCTTAGCAGGGATCGGACAGCCCCAGCATTTT
CDR3 protein: CASSLAGIGQPQHF

J gene: TRBJ2-2
D gene: -
clone size: -
V gene: TRBV28
CDR3 DNA: TGTGCCAGCAGTTTGGACAGACACACCGGGGAGCTGTTTTTT
CDR3 protein: CASSLDRHTGELFF

J gene: TRBJ2-7
D gene: TRBD2
clone size: -
V gene: TRBV14
CDR3 DNA: TGTGCCAGCAGCCAAGTTAGCGGGAGAAGTGAGCAGTACTTC
CDR3 protein: CASSQVSGRSEQYF

J gene: TRBJ2-7
D gene: -
clone size: -
V gene: TRBV6-6
CDR3 DNA: TGTGCCAGCAGCTCGACCGGGTCGACAGACGAGCAGTACTTC
CDR3 protein: CASSSTGSTDEQYF

J gene: TRBJ2-1
D gene: -
clone size: -
V gene: TRBV27
CDR3 DNA: TGTGCCAGCAGGAAAGGGTTTTTGAACCCCGTTACCGTAAATGAGCAGTTCTTC
CDR3 protein: CASRKGFLNPVTVNEQFF

J gene: TRBJ2-7
D gene: TRBD2
clone size: -
V gene: TRBV9
CDR3 DNA: TGTGCCAGCAGCGTTGCGGGAGGGTGGGAGGTCGAGCAGTACTTC
CDR3 protein: CASSVAGGWEVEQYF

J gene: TRBJ2-5
D gene: TRBD2
clone size: -
V gene: TRBV11-3
CDR3 DNA: TGTGCCAGCAGCCTCGGACTAGCGGGAGTCGATGAGACCCAGTACTTC
CDR3 protein: CASSLGLAGVDETQYF

J gene: TRBJ2-4
D gene: -
clone size: -
V gene: TRBV5-5
CDR3 DNA: TGTGCCAGCAGCCACCCTCAGGGAAGGGAAAAAAACATTCAGTACTTC
CDR3 protein: CASSHPQGREKNIQYF

J gene: TRBJ1-2
D gene: TRBD1
clone size: -
V gene: TRBV6-5
CDR3 DNA: TGTGCCAGCAGTTCTAACGGACAGGGCCATAACTATGGCTACACCTTC
CDR3 protein: CASSSNGQGHNYGYTF

J gene: TRBJ2-7
D gene: TRBD2
clone size: -
V gene: TRBV11-2
CDR3 DNA: TGTGCCAGCAGCACATACCTGGGGCTAGCGGGAGGCGCCTACGAGCAGTACTTC
CDR3 protein: CASSTYLGLAGGAYEQYF

J gene: TRBJ2-3
D gene: TRBD1
clone size: -
V gene: TRBV27
CDR3 DNA: TGTGCCAGCAGCCACGGACAGGGACCGTGGGATACGCAGTATTTT
CDR3 protein: CASSHGQGPWDTQYF

J gene: TRBJ2-5
D gene: -
clone size: -
V gene: TRBV5-4
CDR3 DNA: TGTGCCAGCAGCTTGGGTCTCTATATGGAGACCCAGTACTTC
CDR3 protein: CASSLGLYMETQYF

J gene: TRBJ1-1
D gene: -
clone size: -
V gene: TRBV4-1
CDR3 DNA: TGCGCCAGCAGCCAAGAATGGGGGATGAGTGAAGCTTTCTTT
CDR3 protein: CASSQEWGMSEAFF

J gene: TRBJ1-5
D gene: -
clone size: -
V gene: TRBV19
CDR3 DNA: TGTGCCAGTAGCTTGACGGGAAGGAAATATAGCAATCAGCCCCAGCATTTT
CDR3 protein: CASSLTGRKYSNQPQHF

J gene: TRBJ2-7
D gene: -
clone size: -
V gene: TRBV4-3
CDR3 DNA: TGCGCCAGCAGCTTTTCGAGCGGGTACGAGCAGTACTTC
CDR3 protein: CASSFSSGYEQYF

J gene: TRBJ2-1
D gene: TRBD2
clone size: -
V gene: TRBV18
CDR3 DNA: TGTGCCAGCCACGGTAGTCCGGGAGGGGAATACAATGAGCAGTTCTTC
CDR3 protein: CASHGSPGGEYNEQFF

J gene: TRBJ2-7
D gene: TRBD2
clone size: -
V gene: TRBV2
CDR3 DNA: TGTGCCAGCTCCGAGCTAGCGGGATACGAGCAGTACTTC
CDR3 protein: CASSELAGYEQYF

J gene: TRBJ2-1
D gene: -
clone size: -
V gene: TRBV19
CDR3 DNA: TGTGCCAGTAGTATCTCGGGTGTCACCTACAATGAGCAGTTCTTC
CDR3 protein: CASSISGVTYNEQFF